Listed below are T cell receptor beta chains from one sample, sequenced in a study of T cells after yellow fever vaccination. Each CDR3 protein gets one entry after TCRdb re-called the 5' RACE reads with MiXCR. The profile shows about 340,000 distinct CDR3 sequences, around 13% of them singletons. This specimen was CD4+ T cells sorted from PBMCs, taken 15 days after the yellow fever booster vaccination. All receptors come from a young man who received the YFV17D yellow fever vaccine. Each CDR3 is given with its conserved first and last residue. The order of the fields is V gene, clone size, J gene, D gene, CDR3 protein, CDR3 DNA. A D gene is named only where the DNA matches it firmly. Clone size is stated in some rows and not others, as once, few, many or a class when expanded.

TRBV4-2	-	TRBJ2-3	TRBD2	CASSQEVASGYTDTQYF	TGTGCCAGCAGCCAAGAAGTAGCTAGCGGTTACACAGATACGCAGTATTTT
TRBV7-9	-	TRBJ2-1	TRBD2	CASSTAGGPFNEQFF	TGTGCCAGCAGCACAGCGGGGGGCCCTTTCAATGAGCAGTTCTTC
TRBV19	few	TRBJ2-3	TRBD1	CASRDRGPSTDTQYF	TGTGCCAGCCGGGACAGGGGTCCTAGCACAGATACGCAGTATTTT
TRBV12-3/TRBV12-4	few	TRBJ2-1	TRBD1	CASSFAGQGANEQFF	TGTGCCAGCAGTTTTGCGGGACAGGGGGCAAATGAGCAGTTCTTC
TRBV5-1	-	TRBJ2-5	-	CASRQQETQYF	TGCGCCAGCCGACAACAAGAGACCCAGTACTTC
TRBV6-1	-	TRBJ2-7	TRBD1	CASSPTAGTGGEGYEQYF	TGTGCCAGCAGTCCGACCGCCGGGACAGGGGGCGAGGGCTACGAGCAGTACTTC
TRBV7-2	-	TRBJ2-5	TRBD2	CASSSGGTGETQYF	TGTGCCAGCAGCTCGGGGGGGACGGGTGAGACCCAGTACTTC
TRBV28	-	TRBJ2-2	-	CASRGALPNTGELFF	TGTGCCAGCAGGGGGGCCCTCCCAAACACCGGGGAGCTGTTTTTT
TRBV24-1	few	TRBJ2-5	-	CATSMGGEQETQYF	TGTGCCACCAGTATGGGCGGAGAACAAGAGACCCAGTACTTC
TRBV29-1	many	TRBJ2-1	-	CSARAYNEQFF	TGCAGCGCGCGTGCCTACAATGAGCAGTTCTTC
TRBV11-1	-	TRBJ2-4	TRBD1	CASSPRTGLYIQYF	TGTGCCAGCAGCCCACGGACAGGGCTGTACATTCAGTACTTC
TRBV11-2	few	TRBJ2-2	TRBD1	CASSVLGTGNTGELFF	TGTGCCAGCAGCGTGCTGGGGACAGGGAACACCGGGGAGCTGTTTTTT
TRBV5-1	-	TRBJ1-4	-	CASSPGGPKEKLFF	TGCGCCAGCAGCCCGGGTGGCCCTAAAGAAAAACTGTTTTTT
TRBV7-8	few	TRBJ2-3	TRBD1	CASSNTGGADTQYF	TGTGCCAGCAGCAACACAGGGGGTGCAGATACGCAGTATTTT
TRBV12-3/TRBV12-4	-	TRBJ2-5	-	CASSLGVSGDLGETQYF	TGTGCCAGCAGTTTGGGGGTTAGCGGCGACCTGGGGGAGACCCAGTACTTC
TRBV7-3	-	TRBJ1-1	-	CASSRGAANTEAFF	TGTGCCAGCAGCCGGGGAGCGGCGAACACTGAAGCTTTCTTT
TRBV4-3	many	TRBJ2-4	-	CASSQVQGWAKNIQYF	TGCGCCAGCAGCCAAGTCCAGGGATGGGCCAAAAACATTCAGTACTTC
TRBV10-3	few	TRBJ1-5	-	CASSDSFVYSNQPQHF	TGTGCGAGCTCGGACAGCTTCGTTTATAGCAATCAGCCCCAGCATTTT